These T cell receptor beta chains were read from a single sample in a study of control samples from healthy donors and cancer patients. Assay used: immunoSEQ multiplex PCR; TCRdb lists only in-frame clones, some missing. The top ten clones hold around 5.9% of a sample with 50,000 to 75,000 clones, about 90% of them seen once. The sequencing input was PBMCs. These receptors originate from a man between 60 and 70 years old with colorectal cancer. Both conserved end residues are part of each CDR3. Fields, in order: V gene, J gene, CDR3 protein.

V gene: TRBV7-9
J gene: TRBJ1-1
CDR3 protein: CASSPRTEAFF

V gene: TRBV7-9
J gene: TRBJ1-2
CDR3 protein: CASRPVSQVGTF

V gene: TRBV24-1
J gene: TRBJ2-3
CDR3 protein: CATSVGGGASGATDTQYF

V gene: TRBV5-1
J gene: TRBJ2-1
CDR3 protein: CASSTGTGQVNEQFF

V gene: TRBV19
J gene: TRBJ2-2
CDR3 protein: CASTTQGAGELFF

V gene: TRBV9
J gene: TRBJ2-3
CDR3 protein: CASSVGFLTDTQYF

V gene: TRBV5-5
J gene: TRBJ2-7
CDR3 protein: CASSPGTDSGGPYEQYF

V gene: TRBV5-4
J gene: TRBJ1-1
CDR3 protein: CASSPGTGGKAFF

V gene: TRBV6-5
J gene: TRBJ1-1
CDR3 protein: CASSTQTGGGGLAFF

V gene: TRBV6-1
J gene: TRBJ1-5
CDR3 protein: CASSASRSHSNQPQHF

V gene: TRBV6-5
J gene: TRBJ1-2
CDR3 protein: CASSRPGTGDYGYTF

V gene: TRBV2
J gene: TRBJ1-2
CDR3 protein: CASSPDSNYGYTF

V gene: TRBV11-3
J gene: TRBJ1-1
CDR3 protein: CASSRMDRGGAFF

V gene: TRBV29-1
J gene: TRBJ2-1
CDR3 protein: CSVASVVAGAYNEQFF

V gene: TRBV25-1
J gene: TRBJ1-1
CDR3 protein: CASSSNTEAFF

V gene: TRBV6-6
J gene: TRBJ1-1
CDR3 protein: CASSWADTGGTEAFF

V gene: TRBV6-5
J gene: TRBJ1-6
CDR3 protein: CASSQTVGYNSPLHF